This T cell receptor beta chain emerged from a study of blood T cell repertoires in COVID-19. Study at large: The origin of the acute and convalescent COVID-19 samples was the United States, Italy and Spain. Sources were T cells, B-cell-depleted T cells, or PBMCs; the material itself was cDNA or gDNA.

Per the germline V gene, CDR1 is SGDLS and CDR2 is YYNGEE. V trimming: 0 bases; J trimming: 11 bases; junction bases outside the gene matches: 6. CDR3 size: 13 residues. Per the authors' pipeline: Amplification from reference gene primers served as the basis for estimated nucleated cell counts. This table comes from immunoSEQ multiplex PCR, and its TCRdb copy is limited to in-frame clones, with some not included. That table gives V, J and clone size, and the DNA gave D and trimming. The sample has around 56,000 clones, about 93% seen once. This clone was observed a few times. The rearrangement uses TRBV9 and TRBJ2-5, with 8 bases aligning to TRBD2. The sample comprised peripheral blood. This sequence originates from a man aged 80 or over with acute or convalescent COVID-19. The CDR3 DNA sequence: TGTGCCAGCAGCGTAGAAGCGGGGGCACATCAGTACTTC. Translated, it gives CASSVEAGAHQYF.